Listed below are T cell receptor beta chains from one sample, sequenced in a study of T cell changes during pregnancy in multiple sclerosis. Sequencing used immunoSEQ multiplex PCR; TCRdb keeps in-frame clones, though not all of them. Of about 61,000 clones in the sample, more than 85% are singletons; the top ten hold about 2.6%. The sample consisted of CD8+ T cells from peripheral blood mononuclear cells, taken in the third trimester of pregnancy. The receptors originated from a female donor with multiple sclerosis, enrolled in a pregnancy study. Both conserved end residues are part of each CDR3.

CASSQAGSLPYEQYF | TRBJ2-7 | TRBV4-1
CASSLQETQYF | TRBJ2-5 | TRBV7-8
CASSETRTSGNNEQFF | TRBJ2-1 | TRBV6-1
CASTSEGARGLGAGELFF | TRBJ2-2 | TRBV5-4
CASSLSVMEYF | TRBJ2-7 | TRBV10-2
CASSVRTGAYEQYF | TRBJ2-7 | TRBV21-1
CASSSPTGTGGGNTIYF | TRBJ1-3 | TRBV7-9
CASSSQTVGYTF | TRBJ1-2 | TRBV11-2
CASSLGQGRQETQYF | TRBJ2-5 | TRBV7-8
CASSLAGTWAYEQYF | TRBJ2-7 | TRBV5-6
CASSPDGLAGTYEQYF | TRBJ2-7 | TRBV4-1
CASRETSGRAEETQYF | TRBJ2-5 | TRBV2
CASSEYRSGYNEQFF | TRBJ2-1 | TRBV10-1
CASGLAGLYSYEQYF | TRBJ2-7 | TRBV12-5
CASSFSGGGTEAFF | TRBJ1-1 | TRBV27
CASSEFQGMNTEAFF | TRBJ1-1 | TRBV10-2
CASTPGTRGLEQYF | TRBJ2-7 | TRBV27
CASSLMRGFAGELFF | TRBJ2-2 | TRBV4-1